One T cell receptor (beta chain) is described in this entry. What it binds is not known. The sample comes from a study of cytomegalovirus exposure and HLA in healthy donors. Study conclusions and caveats: The authors listed roughly 150 TCR beta chains as cytomegalovirus-associated. According to a subsequent analysis, TCR clusters identified in the first cohort showed a tendency to co-occur across the 100 to 150 validation repertoires.

This CDR3 is 13 amino acids long. CDR1 and CDR2 (germline): MRHNA, SNTAGT. With 6 bases clipped from V and 8 bases from J, the junction kept 5 bases outside the gene matches. Sequenced by immunoSEQ multiplex PCR; TCRdb stores in-frame clones only, minus some. This sample has tens of thousands of clones; 85% to 95% occur once, and the top ten carry approximately 0.67%. The sequencing sample was made of PBMCs. The V and J genes are TRBV6-4 and TRBJ2-1; 9 nucleotides match TRBD1. The origin of this receptor is a man between 18 and 35 years old in good health and CMV-seronegative. CDR3 in DNA: TGTGCCAGCAGCAGGACAGGGGTAGATGAGCAGTTCTTC. Its protein is CASSRTGVDEQFF.